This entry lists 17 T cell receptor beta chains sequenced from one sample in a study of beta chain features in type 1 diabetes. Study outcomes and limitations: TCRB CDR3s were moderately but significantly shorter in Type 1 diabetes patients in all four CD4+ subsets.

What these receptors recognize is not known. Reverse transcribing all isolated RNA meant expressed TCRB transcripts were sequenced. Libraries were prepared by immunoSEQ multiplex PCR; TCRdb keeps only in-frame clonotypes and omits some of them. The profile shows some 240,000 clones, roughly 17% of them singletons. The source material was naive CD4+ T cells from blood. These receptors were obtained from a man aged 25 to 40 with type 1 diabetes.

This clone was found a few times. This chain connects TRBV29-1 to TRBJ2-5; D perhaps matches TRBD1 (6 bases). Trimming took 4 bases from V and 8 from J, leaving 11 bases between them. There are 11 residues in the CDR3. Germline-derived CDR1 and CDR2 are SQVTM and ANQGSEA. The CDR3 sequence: CSVGARGTQYF. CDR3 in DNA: TGCAGCGTTGGTGCCAGGGGTACCCAGTACTTC.

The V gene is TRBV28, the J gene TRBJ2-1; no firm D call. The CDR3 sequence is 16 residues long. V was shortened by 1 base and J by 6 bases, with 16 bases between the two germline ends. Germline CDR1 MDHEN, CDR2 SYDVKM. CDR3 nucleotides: TGTGCCAGCAGTTTATTGGACCTCACCGGCCCCAATGAGCAGTTCTTC. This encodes CASSLLDLTGPNEQFF. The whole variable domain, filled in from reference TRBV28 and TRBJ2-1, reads DVKVTQSSRYLVKRTGEKVFLECVQDMDHENMFWYRQDPGLGLRLIYFSYDVKMKEKGDIPEGYSVSREKKERFSLILESASTNQTSMYLCASSLLDLTGPNEQFFGPGTRLTVL.

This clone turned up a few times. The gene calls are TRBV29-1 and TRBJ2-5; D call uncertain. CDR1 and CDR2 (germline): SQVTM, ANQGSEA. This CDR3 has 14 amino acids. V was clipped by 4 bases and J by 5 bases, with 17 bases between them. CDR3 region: CSVAYLRVQETQYF. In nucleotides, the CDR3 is TGCAGCGTTGCCTACCTAAGGGTCCAGGAGACCCAGTACTTC.

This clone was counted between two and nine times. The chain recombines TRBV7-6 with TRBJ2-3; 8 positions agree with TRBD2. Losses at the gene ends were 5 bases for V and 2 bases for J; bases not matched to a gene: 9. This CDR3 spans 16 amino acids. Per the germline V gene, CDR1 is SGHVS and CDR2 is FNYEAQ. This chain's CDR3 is CASSPTSGPNTDTQYF. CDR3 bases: TGTGCCAGCAGCCCTACTAGCGGTCCAAACACAGATACGCAGTATTTT.

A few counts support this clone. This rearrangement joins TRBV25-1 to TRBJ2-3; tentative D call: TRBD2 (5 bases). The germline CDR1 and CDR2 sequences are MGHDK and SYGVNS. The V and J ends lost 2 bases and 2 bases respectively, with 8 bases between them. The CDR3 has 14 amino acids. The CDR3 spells CASSEPGITDTQYF. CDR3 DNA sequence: TGTGCCAGCAGTGAACCGGGGATCACAGATACGCAGTATTTT.

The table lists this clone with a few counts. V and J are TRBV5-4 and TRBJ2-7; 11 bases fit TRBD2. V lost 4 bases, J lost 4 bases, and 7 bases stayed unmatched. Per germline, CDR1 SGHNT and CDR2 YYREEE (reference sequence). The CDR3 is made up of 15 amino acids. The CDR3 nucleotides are TGTGCCAGCAGCACAAGGACTAGCGGGCTTTACGAGCAGTACTTC. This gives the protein CASSTRTSGLYEQYF.

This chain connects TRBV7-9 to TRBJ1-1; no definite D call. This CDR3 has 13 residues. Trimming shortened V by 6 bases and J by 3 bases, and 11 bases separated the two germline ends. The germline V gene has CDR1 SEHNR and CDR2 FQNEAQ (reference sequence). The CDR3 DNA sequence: TGTGCCAGCAGGCCGACATCGTACACTGAAGCTTTCTTT. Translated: CASRPTSYTEAFF.

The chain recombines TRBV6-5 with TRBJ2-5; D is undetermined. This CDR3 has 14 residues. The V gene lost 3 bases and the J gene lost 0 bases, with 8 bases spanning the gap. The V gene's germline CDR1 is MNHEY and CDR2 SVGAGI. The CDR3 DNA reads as TGTGCCAGCAGTTATATGGGTTACCAAGAGACCCAGTACTTC. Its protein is CASSYMGYQETQYF.

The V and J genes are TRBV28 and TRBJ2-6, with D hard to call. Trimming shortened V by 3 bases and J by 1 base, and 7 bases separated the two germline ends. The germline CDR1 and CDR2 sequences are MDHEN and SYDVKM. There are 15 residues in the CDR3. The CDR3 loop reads CASSFGLSGANVLTF. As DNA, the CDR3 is TGTGCCAGCAGTTTTGGATTGTCTGGGGCCAACGTCCTGACTTTC.

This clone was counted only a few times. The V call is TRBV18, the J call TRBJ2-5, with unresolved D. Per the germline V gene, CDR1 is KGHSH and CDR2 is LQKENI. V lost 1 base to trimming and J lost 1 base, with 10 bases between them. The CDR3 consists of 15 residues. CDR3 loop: CASSPLGRLQETQYF. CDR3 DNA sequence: TGTGCCAGCTCACCACTTGGACGTCTCCAAGAGACCCAGTACTTC.

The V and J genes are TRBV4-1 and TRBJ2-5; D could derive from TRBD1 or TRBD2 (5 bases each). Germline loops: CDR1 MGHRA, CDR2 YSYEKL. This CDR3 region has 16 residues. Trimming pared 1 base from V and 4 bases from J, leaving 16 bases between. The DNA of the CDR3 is TGCGCCAGCAGCCAAGGATGGGGCAGGAGGCTAGAGACCCAGTACTTC. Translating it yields CASSQGWGRRLETQYF.

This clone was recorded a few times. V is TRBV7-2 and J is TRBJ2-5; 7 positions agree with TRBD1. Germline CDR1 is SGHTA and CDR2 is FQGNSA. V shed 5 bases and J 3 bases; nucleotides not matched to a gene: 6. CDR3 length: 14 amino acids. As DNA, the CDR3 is TGTGCCAGCAGCGGACCGGGACAGAAAGAGACCCAGTACTTC. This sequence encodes CASSGPGQKETQYF.

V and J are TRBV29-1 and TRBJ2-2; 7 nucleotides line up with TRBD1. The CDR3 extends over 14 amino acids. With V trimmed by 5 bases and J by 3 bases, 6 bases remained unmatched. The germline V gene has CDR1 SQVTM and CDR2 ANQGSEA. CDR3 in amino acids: CSVRQGRDTGELFF. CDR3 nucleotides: TGCAGCGTTCGACAGGGTCGCGACACCGGGGAGCTGTTTTTT.

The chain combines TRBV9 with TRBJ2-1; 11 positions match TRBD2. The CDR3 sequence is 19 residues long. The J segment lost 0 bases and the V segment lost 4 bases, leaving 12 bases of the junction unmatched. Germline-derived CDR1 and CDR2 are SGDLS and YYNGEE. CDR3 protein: CASSSPGTSGLSSYNEQFF. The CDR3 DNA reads TGTGCCAGCAGCTCTCCCGGGACTAGCGGCCTAAGCTCCTACAATGAGCAGTTCTTC.

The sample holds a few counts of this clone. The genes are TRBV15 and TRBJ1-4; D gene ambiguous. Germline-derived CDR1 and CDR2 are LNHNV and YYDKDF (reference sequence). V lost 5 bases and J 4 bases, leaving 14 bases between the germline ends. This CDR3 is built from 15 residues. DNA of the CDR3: TGTGCCACCAGCCCGAGCGGGGAAGTTAATGAAAAACTGTTTTTT. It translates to CATSPSGEVNEKLFF.

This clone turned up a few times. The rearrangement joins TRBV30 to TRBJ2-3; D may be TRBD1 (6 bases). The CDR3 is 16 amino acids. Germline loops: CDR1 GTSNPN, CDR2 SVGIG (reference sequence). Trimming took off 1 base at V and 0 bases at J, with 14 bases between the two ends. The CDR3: CAWSEIWTASTDTQYF. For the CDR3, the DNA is TGTGCCTGGAGTGAGATCTGGACAGCTAGCACAGATACGCAGTATTTT.

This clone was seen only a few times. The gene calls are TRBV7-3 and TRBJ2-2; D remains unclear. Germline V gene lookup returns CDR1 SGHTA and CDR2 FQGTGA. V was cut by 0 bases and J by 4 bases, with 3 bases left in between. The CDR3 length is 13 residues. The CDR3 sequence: CASSLTGTGELFF. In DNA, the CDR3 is TGTGCCAGCAGCTTAACGGGCACCGGGGAGCTGTTTTTT.